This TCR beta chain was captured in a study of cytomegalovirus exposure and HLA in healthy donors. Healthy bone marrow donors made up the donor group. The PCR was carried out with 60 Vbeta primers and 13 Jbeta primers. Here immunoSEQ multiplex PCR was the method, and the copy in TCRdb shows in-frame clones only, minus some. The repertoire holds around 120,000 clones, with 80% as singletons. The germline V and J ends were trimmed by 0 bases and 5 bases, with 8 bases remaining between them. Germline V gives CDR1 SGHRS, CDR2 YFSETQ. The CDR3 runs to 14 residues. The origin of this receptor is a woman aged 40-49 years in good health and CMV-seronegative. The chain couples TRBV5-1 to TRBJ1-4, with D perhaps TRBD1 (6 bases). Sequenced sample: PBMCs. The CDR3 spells CASSLDRANEKLFF. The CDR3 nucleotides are TGCGCCAGCAGCTTGGACAGGGCGAATGAAAAACTGTTTTTT. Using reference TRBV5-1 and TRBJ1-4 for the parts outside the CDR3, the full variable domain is KAGVTQTPRYLIKTRGQQVTLSCSPISGHRSVSWYQQTPGQGLQFLFEYFSETQRNKGNFPGRFSGRQFSNSRSEMNVSTLELGDSALYLCASSLDRANEKLFFGSGTQLSVL.